This TCR beta chain was captured in a study of T cells after yellow fever vaccination. General study points: The booster response re-showed most primary clones: more than 95% CD4, approximately 90% CD8. Peak timing came faster in the weaker secondary response, day 5 versus 15. Contamination by abundant bulk-population clonotypes could be present in FACS-sorted repertoires.

The V gene lost 9 bases and the J gene lost 8 bases, with 16 bases spanning the gap. This CDR3 region has 13 residues. It was through 5'RACE template switching that TCR cDNA was made, with a universal primer site and UMIs added. Each CDR3 protein gets one entry after TCRdb re-called the 5' RACE reads with MiXCR. This table holds 200,000 to 300,000 distinct CDR3 sequences, roughly 13% found once. Comments on this clonotype: Its antigen is unidentified.

The TCR was taken from a young man who received the YFV17D yellow fever vaccine. The sequenced sample was CD4+ T cells sorted from PBMCs, obtained 45 days after the yellow fever booster vaccination. The chain is built from TRBV12-3 or TRBV12-4 and TRBJ1-4; D not certain. CDR3 sequence (DNA): TGTGCCAGTCGACCCGGAGGGAGGGAAAAACTGTTTTTT. Amino acid sequence: CASRPGGREKLFF.